The rows below give T cell receptor beta chains drawn from one sample of a study of beta chain features in type 1 diabetes. Method: immunoSEQ multiplex PCR; TCRdb's copy keeps in-frame clones and lacks some. Among about 370,000 clones, less than 15% were seen once, and the ten largest hold 0.019%. The sequenced sample was naive CD4+ T cells from blood. These receptors all stem from a woman between 18 and 29 years old in good health. The CDR3 runs from the conserved cysteine through the conserved F or W. The D gene is left open where the match is weak. Clone size is given for some rows only: seen once, a few or many times, or a class if the clone is expanded.

clone_size: few
d_call: -
j_call: TRBJ2-5
cdr3_length: 13
v_call: TRBV7-8
cdr3_nt: TGTGCCAGCAGCCCCCGGGGGGCAGAGACCCAGTACTTC
cdr3_aa: CASSPRGAETQYF

clone_size: -
d_call: -
j_call: TRBJ1-4
cdr3_length: 15
v_call: TRBV15
cdr3_nt: TGTGCCACCAGCAGAGAGAGGATGATAAATGAAAAACTGTTTTTT
cdr3_aa: CATSRERMINEKLFF

clone_size: -
d_call: TRBD2
j_call: TRBJ2-5
cdr3_length: 14
v_call: TRBV29-1
cdr3_nt: TGCAGCGTTTCCGACCCTAGCGGGAGTAAGACCCAGTACTTC
cdr3_aa: CSVSDPSGSKTQYF

clone_size: -
d_call: -
j_call: TRBJ2-1
cdr3_length: 14
v_call: TRBV15
cdr3_nt: TGTGCCACCAGCAGACAGGGGATGGGCAATGAGCAGTTCTTC
cdr3_aa: CATSRQGMGNEQFF

clone_size: -
d_call: TRBD1
j_call: TRBJ1-4
cdr3_length: 15
v_call: TRBV7-9
cdr3_nt: TGTGCCAGCAGCTCACGGACAGGGGGAAATGAAAAACTGTTTTTT
cdr3_aa: CASSSRTGGNEKLFF

clone_size: -
d_call: -
j_call: TRBJ2-7
cdr3_length: 13
v_call: TRBV15
cdr3_nt: TGTGCCACCAGCAGAGATATCCCCTACGAGCAGTACTTC
cdr3_aa: CATSRDIPYEQYF

clone_size: few
d_call: -
j_call: TRBJ1-1
cdr3_length: 11
v_call: TRBV30
cdr3_nt: TGTGCCTGGACATTCAACACTGAAGCTTTCTTT
cdr3_aa: CAWTFNTEAFF

clone_size: -
d_call: -
j_call: TRBJ2-7
cdr3_length: 14
v_call: TRBV5-1
cdr3_nt: TGCGCCAGCCAGGGGCTCGGGCCTACCAACGAGCAGTACTTC
cdr3_aa: CASQGLGPTNEQYF

clone_size: few
d_call: -
j_call: TRBJ2-4
cdr3_length: 14
v_call: TRBV30
cdr3_nt: TGTGCCTGGCAGACTAGACTGGCCAAAAACATTCAGTACTTC
cdr3_aa: CAWQTRLAKNIQYF

clone_size: -
d_call: TRBD1
j_call: TRBJ2-5
cdr3_length: 15
v_call: TRBV14
cdr3_nt: TGTGCCAGCAGCCGTTACAGGGGATCCCAAGAGACCCAGTACTTC
cdr3_aa: CASSRYRGSQETQYF

clone_size: few
d_call: TRBD1
j_call: TRBJ1-1
cdr3_length: 14
v_call: TRBV9
cdr3_nt: TGTGCCAGCAGCGTAGTAGGGGGCGGGTCTGAAGCTTTCTTT
cdr3_aa: CASSVVGGGSEAFF

clone_size: -
d_call: -
j_call: TRBJ1-5
cdr3_length: 15
v_call: TRBV19
cdr3_nt: TGTGCCAGTAGTATAGAGGGGAGAGGGTATCAGCCCCAGCATTTT
cdr3_aa: CASSIEGRGYQPQHF

clone_size: -
d_call: -
j_call: TRBJ2-1
cdr3_length: 16
v_call: TRBV9
cdr3_nt: TGTGCCAGCAGCGTAGTTGTGGGGCGCTCCTACAATGAGCAGTTCTTC
cdr3_aa: CASSVVVGRSYNEQFF

clone_size: few
d_call: -
j_call: TRBJ2-7
cdr3_length: 17
v_call: TRBV5-6
cdr3_nt: TGTGCCAGCAGCTTGGGGTTTCGGACAGTCTATTCCTCCGAGCAGTACTTC
cdr3_aa: CASSLGFRTVYSSEQYF

clone_size: few
d_call: -
j_call: TRBJ2-5
cdr3_length: 14
v_call: TRBV7-2
cdr3_nt: TGTGCCAGCAGCTTATCTCCAGGGACAAAGACCCAGTACTTC
cdr3_aa: CASSLSPGTKTQYF

clone_size: -
d_call: TRBD1
j_call: TRBJ2-7
cdr3_length: 14
v_call: TRBV5-4
cdr3_nt: TGTGCCAGCAGCGGCCCGGGACAGGGCTCCGAGCAGTACTTC
cdr3_aa: CASSGPGQGSEQYF

clone_size: few
d_call: -
j_call: TRBJ1-2
cdr3_length: 17
v_call: TRBV11-2
cdr3_nt: TGTGCCAGCAGCTTCCCTCATTGGGAGGGGAACGAAGATGGCTACACCTTC
cdr3_aa: CASSFPHWEGNEDGYTF

clone_size: few
d_call: TRBD2
j_call: TRBJ2-7
cdr3_length: 16
v_call: TRBV13
cdr3_nt: TGTGCCAGCAGCTTAGGCCGCCTAGCGGGAGGGGGGGAGCAGTACTTC
cdr3_aa: CASSLGRLAGGGEQYF

clone_size: few
d_call: -
j_call: TRBJ2-3
cdr3_length: 14
v_call: TRBV7-2
cdr3_nt: TGTGCCAGCAGCACCGGACTTTTCACAGATACGCAGTATTTT
cdr3_aa: CASSTGLFTDTQYF

clone_size: -
d_call: -
j_call: TRBJ1-5
cdr3_length: 15
v_call: TRBV7-2
cdr3_nt: TGTGCCAGCAGCCCCAGGACGGGGGTGAATCAGCCCCAGCATTTT
cdr3_aa: CASSPRTGVNQPQHF

clone_size: -
d_call: TRBD1
j_call: TRBJ1-5
cdr3_length: 16
v_call: TRBV9
cdr3_nt: TGTGCCAGCAGCGCTGGACAGGGGCTTAGCAATCAGCCCCAGCATTTT
cdr3_aa: CASSAGQGLSNQPQHF

clone_size: -
d_call: -
j_call: TRBJ2-7
cdr3_length: 12
v_call: TRBV27
cdr3_nt: TGTGCCAGCAGTTTTAGGGGCTACGAGCAGTACTTC
cdr3_aa: CASSFRGYEQYF

clone_size: -
d_call: -
j_call: TRBJ1-1
cdr3_length: 16
v_call: TRBV7-2
cdr3_nt: TGTGCCAGCACCATAGGCACGGGGTTCATGAACACTGAAGCTTTCTTT
cdr3_aa: CASTIGTGFMNTEAFF

clone_size: -
d_call: -
j_call: TRBJ1-2
cdr3_length: 12
v_call: TRBV28
cdr3_nt: TGTGCCAGCAGGAAGTTTGCAGTTGGCTACACCTTC
cdr3_aa: CASRKFAVGYTF

clone_size: -
d_call: -
j_call: TRBJ2-5
cdr3_length: 13
v_call: TRBV7-9
cdr3_nt: TGTGCCAGCACCCCGACGGGGAAAGAGACCCAGTACTTC
cdr3_aa: CASTPTGKETQYF